This record looks at one TCR beta chain sequence and its context. Authors' data handling: By means of reference gene primer amplification, nucleated cell counts were estimated. TCRdb's copy holds only in-frame clones and misses some; the assay was immunoSEQ multiplex PCR. For V, J and clone size, that table is used; D and trimming come from the DNA. The sample shows more than 110,000 clones, around three quarters of them seen only once. In germline, CDR1 is SGHTA, CDR2 FQGNSA. Trimming took 5 bases from V and 3 from J, leaving 5 bases between them. CDR3 length equals 12 residues. This specimen comes from a study of blood T cell repertoires in COVID-19. Study-level background: Both acute and convalescent COVID-19 samples were obtained from the United States, Italy and Spain.

The chain employs TRBV7-2 and TRBJ2-1; D gene ambiguous. This receptor was obtained from a man at least 80 years old with acute or convalescent COVID-19. Sequencing used peripheral blood. CDR3 in amino acids: CASSRGYNEQFF. The CDR3 nucleotides read TGTGCCAGCAGCAGAGGCTACAATGAGCAGTTCTTC.